This TCR beta chain was found in a study of beta chain features in type 1 diabetes. General study results and limits: The naive, central memory and Treg TCRB repertoires looked more alike in patients than they did in healthy donors.

cDNA synthesis used the whole RNA isolate, giving expressed TCRB sequences. The assay was immunoSEQ multiplex PCR, and TCRdb's table has in-frame clones only and misses some. The data contain 250,000 to 400,000 clones, approximately 15% of them singletons. Germline assignment: CDR1 DFQATT and CDR2 SNEGSKA (reference sequence). V lost 3 bases and J 4 bases, leaving 6 bases between the germline ends. The CDR3 contains 11 residues. This clone was seen more than once but under ten times. Its antigen is not identified. The same CDR3 is also encoded by other DNA sequences in this sample. The receptor comes from a young man in good health. The sequencing input was central memory CD4+ T cells from blood. V and J are TRBV20-1 and TRBJ2-5; D gene uncertain. CDR3: CSASLGETQYF. The CDR3 coding sequence is TGCAGTGCTAGCCTCGGAGAGACCCAGTACTTC.